This TCR beta chain comes out of a study of blood T cell repertoires in COVID-19. Study details: Samples came from the United States, Italy and Spain, spanning acute and convalescent COVID-19. PBMCs, B-cell-depleted T cells, or T cells were the source of the cDNA or gDNA that made up the material.

The V and J ends lost 4 bases and 7 bases, in that order; junction bases with no gene match: 7. Germline V CDR1 and CDR2: SGHNT, YYREEE (reference sequence). The CDR3 consists of 14 residues. The repertoire was sequenced with immunoSEQ multiplex PCR; TCRdb's copy has only in-frame clones and lacks some. The sample holds roughly 100,000 clones, approximately 88% seen once. This sequence was found in a human donor in a cohort sampled during active COVID-19. The sample consisted of peripheral blood. This sequence joins TRBV5-4 and TRBJ2-3; TRBD1 aligns across 9 bases. CDR3 region: CASSPRQGGNTQYF. Here the CDR3 DNA reads TGTGCCAGCAGCCCCAGACAGGGGGGAAATACGCAGTATTTT.